This entry features one T cell receptor (beta chain) sequence. This receptor's antigen is unknown. It has no much larger one-base neighbor in the sample; base qualities were not kept. Collaborating institutions collected whole blood in K2EDTA tubes following their own protocols. For TCRbeta analysis, collaborators shipped samples in one of three forms: frozen whole blood, isolated PBMCs, or DNA extracted from either of those sample types. TCRbeta CDR3 regions were amplified from genomic DNA by means of the immunoSEQ Assay, a bias-controlled multiplex PCR. Concerning the study's data processing: Nucleated cell counts per sample were estimated from amplification of reference gene primers within the assay. To quantify the absolute abundance of each unique TCRbeta CDR3 rearrangement, sequence reads were collapsed and filtered. Productive Simpson clonality was computed per sample as the square root of Simpson's diversity index over productive rearrangements. This is the immuneACCESS table as TCRdb keeps it, with only in-frame sequences that have V and J called. A part of the clones is gone; compared with another copy, unresolved V genes explain less than half, and the rest is unexplained. V, J and clone size derive from that table, while D and trimming were established from the DNA sequence. Here the sample has some 390,000 clones; roughly 86% occur a single time. Around 2.9% of the sample lies in the top ten.

The data originate from a study of blood T cell repertoires in COVID-19 (dated by TCRdb to 2020 to 2022). Background for the entire study: Collaborator samples came from the United States, Italy and Spain and covered acute and convalescent phases of COVID-19. The material from the prospective study consisted of cDNA or gDNA derived from T cells, B-cell-depleted T cells, or PBMCs. Deeply sampled blood TCRbeta repertoires from subjects exposed to, actively infected with, or recovered from COVID-19 were included in the dataset. The repertoires were released in a freely available public database meant as a resource for research on the immune response to SARS-CoV-2. HLA class I and class II types, where available, came from metadata supplied by the sample provider rather than from assay-based typing. The sample metadata nearly always contained a de-identified subject ID, COVID-19 status, age in years and sex. Samples were obtained from the ongoing ImmuneRACE study (first 160 participants) and from 1,254 subjects provided by 6 global collaborators. Points the paper makes about the study in general: Clinical and demographic metadata were provided uncurated, with the amount varying by source and participant.

Taken from the germline V gene, the CDR1 and CDR2 loops are MNHEY and SVGAGI. The CDR3 runs 15 residues from the cysteine to the phenylalanine. Left in the record is the CDR3 DNA by itself, 45 bases read in frame from the first base. V is pruned by 6 bases and J by 6 bases, leaving 6 bases of the junction without a gene match. The V and J genes are TRBV6-5 and TRBJ1-6, and 9 bases in between align with TRBD1. This sequence was found in a human donor in a cohort sampled during active COVID-19. Sequenced material: peripheral blood. The DNA sequence follows: TGTGCCAGCAGCCGCTCACAGGGGGCTAATTCACCCCTCCACTTT. It translates to CASSRSQGANSPLHF.